This T cell receptor (beta chain) was observed in a study of T cell clones after liver transplantation. The CDR3 contains 14 residues. The trim removed 3 bases at V and 7 bases at J, leaving 7 bases unmatched. Germline values: CDR1 SGDLS, CDR2 YYNGEE. Produced via immunoSEQ multiplex PCR; TCRdb's table is partial and in-frame only. The sample gives 95,000 to 110,000 clones, more than 75% of which show up once; about 1% is in the top ten. This TCR derives from a human donor who received a liver transplant. The specimen comprised CD4+ T cells from blood, sampled before liver transplant. The gene calls are TRBV9 and TRBJ2-7; 10 positions agree with TRBD2. Written as DNA, the CDR3 is TGTGCCAGCAGCGAGCGGGAGGGCTCGCTTGAGCAGTACTTC. Encoded protein: CASSEREGSLEQYF.